This T cell receptor (beta chain) derives from a study of glioma-infiltrating T cells. This clonotype came up a few times. The CDR3 has 18 residues. V shed 5 bases, J shed 3 bases, and the junction held 15 bases outside the gene matches. Germline V gene sequence: CDR1 SGHVS, CDR2 FQNEAQ. Using RNA template, CDR3s of TCR alpha and beta were amplified with iRepertoire arm-PCR. TCRdb recomputed calls from the multiplex PCR reads with MiXCR, one row per CDR3 protein. In the table there are roughly 350,000 distinct CDR3 sequences, approximately 42% of which are singletons. The genes are TRBV7-8 and TRBJ2-1; 8 nucleotides agree with TRBD2. The source of this sequence is a human donor with low-grade glioma or glioblastoma, undergoing nonglioma brain surgery, or in good health (not recorded which). Sequencing was performed on glioma tissue, nonneoplastic brain tissue, or PBMCs (not recorded which). In nucleotides, the CDR3 is TGTGCCAGCAGCGCCGAGAGGACTAGCCTAAGAATCTACAATGAGCAGTTCTTC. Encoded protein: CASSAERTSLRIYNEQFF.